The 29 T cell receptor beta chains listed next were all sequenced from one sample in a study of blood T cell repertoires in COVID-19. Using immunoSEQ multiplex PCR, the repertoire was profiled, and TCRdb retains in-frame clones only, with some absent. The table lists 200,000 to 250,000 clones, 65% to 90% of them singletons. Material for sequencing was PBMCs or T cells enriched from blood (not recorded which). All receptors come from a woman aged 45 to 65 with acute COVID-19.

The chain joins TRBV7-2 to TRBJ1-2, with 10 bases lining up with TRBD1. The junction had 16 bases not matched to a gene; V was cut back by 4 bases and J by 8 bases. Germline values: CDR1 SGHTA, CDR2 FQGNSA. The CDR3 spans 17 residues. CDR3 protein: CASSSPTLWTGGGGYTF. The CDR3 DNA is TGTGCCAGCAGCTCCCCCACCCTTTGGACAGGGGGGGGAGGCTACACCTTC.

J is TRBJ2-1 and V is TRBV4-2; D unresolved. CDR3 length: 13 residues. CDR1 and CDR2 (germline): LGHNA, YNFKEQ. V lost 0 bases, J lost 8 bases, and 8 bases lay in between. The CDR3 region has the DNA TGTGCCAGCAGCCAAGAATGGCACGATGAGCAGTTCTTC. Its protein product is CASSQEWHDEQFF.

The V and J genes are TRBV20-1 and TRBJ2-1; 8 bases map to TRBD2. This CDR3 comprises 15 residues. CDR1 and CDR2 (germline): DFQATT, SNEGSKA (reference sequence). Trimming at V came to 3 bases and at J to 2 bases, leaving 6 bases not matched to a gene. The CDR3 bases are TGCAGTGCTAGTTCTACGGGACTAGCCTACAATGAGCAGTTCTTC. Amino acids: CSASSTGLAYNEQFF.

The chain has TRBV3-1 (or the pseudogene TRBV3-2) and TRBJ2-7; D possibly corresponds to TRBD2 (5 bases). The CDR3 extends over 17 amino acids. CDR1 is LGHDT, CDR2 YNNKEL, per germline (reference sequence). The V gene lost 4 bases and the J gene lost 3 bases, with 22 bases spanning the gap. The CDR3: CASSPPRVRGRNYEQYF. As DNA, the CDR3 is TGTGCCAGCAGCCCCCCAAGAGTGCGCGGGCGGAACTACGAGCAGTACTTC.

V usage is TRBV5-1 and J usage is TRBJ2-7; D call uncertain. The CDR3 runs to 14 residues. Deletions cut 3 bases from V and 3 bases from J, with 13 bases between. Germline assignment: CDR1 SGHRS and CDR2 YFSETQ. The CDR3: CASSSSSTSYEQYF. The CDR3 DNA follows: TGCGCCAGCAGCTCCTCCTCGACAAGCTACGAGCAGTACTTC.

This clone has more than one count but fewer than ten. V is TRBV9 and J is TRBJ1-1, with D possibly being TRBD1 (6 bases). V was cut by 0 bases and J by 2 bases, with 8 bases left in between. Looked up from germline, CDR1 is SGDLS and CDR2 is YYNGEE. The CDR3 has 14 amino acids. The CDR3 coding sequence is TGTGCCAGCAGCGTAGGGACAGCCAACACTGAAGCTTTCTTT. Protein product: CASSVGTANTEAFF.

This chain connects TRBV28 to TRBJ1-2; 12 nucleotides match TRBD1. The CDR3 loop spans 15 amino acids. In germline, CDR1 is MDHEN, CDR2 SYDVKM. Trimming removed 3 bases from V and 7 bases from J; junction bases left unmatched: 6. In DNA, the CDR3 is TGTGCCAGCAGTTTGGGAGGGGACAGGGGGCCTGGCTACACCTTC. Protein: CASSLGGDRGPGYTF.

V usage is TRBV28 and J usage is TRBJ2-3; TRBD1 is a possible D gene (6 bases). The CDR3 is 15 residues long. Looked up from germline, CDR1 is MDHEN and CDR2 is SYDVKM. The germline V and J ends were trimmed by 6 bases and 2 bases, with 15 bases remaining between them. CDR3 residues: CASSQGGAYTDTQYF. The CDR3 nucleotides read TGTGCCAGCAGCCAAGGGGGAGCCTACACAGATACGCAGTATTTT.

The chain has TRBV6-1 and TRBJ2-3; D not resolved. The CDR3 has 14 amino acids. Germline-derived CDR1 and CDR2 are MNHNS and SASEGT. The V and J ends lost 1 base and 9 bases respectively, with 14 bases between them. In DNA form, the CDR3 reads TGTGCCAGCAGTGAAGGACCCCGATCAGGAACGCAGTATTTT. It is translated as CASSEGPRSGTQYF.

This clone was seen a few times. The chain combines TRBV11-3 with TRBJ1-5; no clear D gene. The germline CDR1 and CDR2 sequences are SGHNT and YENEEA. The length of the CDR3 is 13 residues. The V gene lost 2 bases and the J gene lost 4 bases, with 6 bases spanning the gap. The CDR3 reads CASSLSENQPQHF. The CDR3 DNA sequence: TGTGCCAGCAGCTTATCGGAGAATCAGCCCCAGCATTTT.

This clone was seen a single time. V usage is TRBV6-2 or TRBV6-3 and J usage is TRBJ2-2; 7 bases agree with TRBD2. The CDR3 consists of 14 residues. The V gene's germline CDR1 is MNHEY and CDR2 SVGEGT. V lost 6 bases to trimming and J lost 6 bases; unmatched junction nucleotides: 7. The chain's CDR3 is CASSPEGGPGELFF. Written as DNA, the CDR3 is TGTGCCAGCAGCCCCGAGGGAGGGCCCGGGGAGCTGTTTTTT.

The chain has TRBV3-1 (or the pseudogene TRBV3-2) and TRBJ2-1; 8 bases line up with TRBD1. Per germline, CDR1 LGHDT and CDR2 YNNKEL (reference sequence). V was clipped by 6 bases and J by 5 bases; unmatched bases: 9. The CDR3 contains 15 residues. The CDR3 nucleotides are TGTGCCAGCAGACCAGGGGGCAAGGGACACAATGAGCAGTTCTTC. Translated, it gives CASRPGGKGHNEQFF.

The J gene is TRBJ1-1, the V gene TRBV11-2; 7 bases line up with TRBD1. V shed 3 bases, J shed 1 base, and the junction held 2 bases outside the gene matches. In germline, CDR1 is SGHAT, CDR2 FQNNGV. This CDR3 region has 14 residues. In DNA form, the CDR3 reads TGTGCCAGCAGCTTGAGGACAGGGAACACTGAAGCTTTCTTT. Residues: CASSLRTGNTEAFF.

The chain recombines TRBV6-5 with TRBJ1-6, with unresolved D. Per the germline V gene, CDR1 is MNHEY and CDR2 is SVGAGI. V lost 0 bases and J 1 base, leaving 7 bases between the germline ends. CDR3 size: 16 residues. CDR3 sequence (DNA): TGTGCCAGCAGTTACTCGCTACAGTCCTATAATTCACCCCTCCACTTT. This codes for CASSYSLQSYNSPLHF.

This clone was seen a handful of times. This chain uses TRBV19 with TRBJ1-2; 7 bases agree with TRBD1. V dropped 5 bases and J dropped 5; count of bases not matched to a gene: 8. This CDR3 is built from 14 residues. The germline V gene encodes CDR1 LNHDA and CDR2 SQIVND (reference sequence). The CDR3 DNA reads as TGTGCCAGTAGTCGCGACAGGGCTGGTTATGGCTACACCTTC. Residues: CASSRDRAGYGYTF.

The CDR3 DNA is TGTGCCAGCAGCCCGATAGGGGAGGGGGGAAGCAATCAGCCCCAGCATTTT. It translates to CASSPIGEGGSNQPQHF. The rearrangement joins TRBV7-9 to TRBJ1-5, with a tentative D call TRBD1 (6 bases). V lost 5 bases and J 1 base, leaving 18 bases between the germline ends. Germline-derived CDR1 and CDR2 are SEHNR and FQNEAQ (reference sequence). The CDR3 loop spans 17 amino acids. Complete variable domain (other parts from reference TRBV7-9 and TRBJ1-5): DTGVSQNPRHKITKRGQNVTFRCDPISEHNRLYWYRQTLGQGPEFLTYFQNEAQLEKSRLLSDRFSAERPKGSFSTLEIQRTEQGDSAMYLCASSPIGEGGSNQPQHFGDGTRLSIL.

This sequence joins TRBV19 and TRBJ1-5, with unresolved D. Between the trimmed V and J ends, which lost 6 bases and 6 bases, there was a span of 12 bases. The CDR3 covers 13 residues. CDR1 is LNHDA and CDR2 is SQIVND in the germline V gene (reference sequence). This CDR3 is CASREFGGQPQHF. The CDR3 bases are TGTGCCAGTAGAGAGTTCGGCGGTCAGCCCCAGCATTTT.

The chain carries TRBV19 and TRBJ2-2, with TRBD1 identical over 8 bases. The CDR3 is made up of 12 amino acids. Germline CDR1 reads LNHDA; CDR2 reads SQIVND (reference sequence). CDR3: CGTGLNTGELFF. CDR3 DNA sequence: TGTGGGACAGGGCTGAACACCGGGGAGCTGTTTTTT.

The rearrangement links TRBV11-2 to TRBJ2-5; 9 nucleotides line up with TRBD2. The V gene end was trimmed by 2 bases and the J gene end by 5 bases; junction bases not matched to a gene: 12. The CDR3 contains 17 residues. Germline V gene sequence: CDR1 SGHAT, CDR2 FQNNGV. The CDR3 DNA is TGTGCCAGCAGCTTATTAACTAGCGGGTCCGCCAGGGAGACCCAGTACTTC. Translating gives CASSLLTSGSARETQYF. Complete variable domain (other parts from reference TRBV11-2 and TRBJ2-5): EAGVAQSPRYKIIEKRQSVAFWCNPISGHATLYWYQQILGQGPKLLIQFQNNGVVDDSQLPKDRFSAERLKGVDSTLKIQPAKLEDSAVYLCASSLLTSGSARETQYFGPGTRLLVL.

The chain links TRBV11-2 to TRBJ2-7; D is perhaps TRBD1 (5 bases). The germline V and J ends were trimmed by 6 bases and 4 bases, with 10 bases remaining between them. This CDR3 region has 12 residues. Germline V gene sequence: CDR1 SGHAT, CDR2 FQNNGV. CDR3: CASSFQGYEQYF. The CDR3, as DNA: TGTGCCAGCAGTTTTCAGGGTTACGAGCAGTACTTC.

The V call is TRBV4-1, the J call TRBJ1-1; the match to TRBD1 covers 7 bases. Germline CDR1 is MGHRA and CDR2 is YSYEKL. The CDR3 runs 16 residues. With V trimmed by 1 base and J by 2 bases, 7 bases remained unmatched. CDR3 sequence reads: CASSQGWQGVNTEAFF. CDR3 DNA sequence: TGCGCCAGCAGCCAAGGATGGCAGGGGGTTAACACTGAAGCTTTCTTT.

The chain has TRBV11-2 and TRBJ1-2, with D unclear. The CDR3 has 13 residues. Trimming left V 2 bases short and J 8 bases short, with 12 bases between. Germline CDR1 is SGHAT and CDR2 is FQNNGV. CDR3 DNA: TGTGCCAGCAGCTTATTAATAGCCAGAGGCTACACCTTC. Its translation: CASSLLIARGYTF. The whole variable domain, remainder taken from reference TRBV11-2 and TRBJ1-2, is EAGVAQSPRYKIIEKRQSVAFWCNPISGHATLYWYQQILGQGPKLLIQFQNNGVVDDSQLPKDRFSAERLKGVDSTLKIQPAKLEDSAVYLCASSLLIARGYTFGSGTRLTVV.

The genes are TRBV4-2 and TRBJ1-6; 9 bases align to TRBD1. CDR1 is LGHNA, CDR2 YNFKEQ, per germline. This CDR3 contains 15 residues. V lost 3 bases to trimming and J lost 8 bases; unmatched junction nucleotides: 5. CDR3 in amino acids: CASSHAGDRDSPLHF. The CDR3 DNA reads TGTGCCAGCAGCCATGCTGGGGACAGGGATTCACCCCTCCACTTT.

The chain joins TRBV4-2 to TRBJ2-2; 7 bases agree with TRBD2. Germline values: CDR1 LGHNA, CDR2 YNFKEQ. This CDR3 has 17 residues. Trimming took 1 base from V and 4 from J; bases not matched to a gene: 9. The CDR3 nucleotides are TGTGCCAGCAGCCAAGCCTTCACCGGGACTACCACCGGGGAGCTGTTTTTT. It translates to CASSQAFTGTTTGELFF.

This clone was picked up one time. The chain recombines TRBV27 with TRBJ1-1; 8 bases align to TRBD1. The CDR3 contains 17 residues. The germline V gene encodes CDR1 MNHEY and CDR2 SMNVEV (reference sequence). Trimming cost V 4 bases and J 5 bases; bases outside gene matches: 15. The CDR3 nucleotides are TGTGCCAGCAGTTCGGTCAGGGGGCTATTGCGGAAGACTGAAGCTTTCTTT. Translating gives CASSSVRGLLRKTEAFF.

V and J are TRBV5-1 and TRBJ2-7, with D perhaps TRBD2 (6 bases). This CDR3 is 15 amino acids long. Between the trimmed V and J ends, which lost 6 bases and 3 bases, there was a span of 19 bases. CDR1 and CDR2 (germline): SGHRS, YFSETQ. CDR3 sequence: CASTIGAGSGYEQYF. The CDR3 DNA follows: TGCGCCAGCACCATTGGGGCGGGAAGCGGCTACGAGCAGTACTTC.

This chain links TRBV11-2 with TRBJ2-1; 8 nucleotides agree with TRBD1. The length of the CDR3 is 15 residues. Germline V CDR1 and CDR2: SGHAT, FQNNGV. V lost 5 bases and J lost 7; bases outside the gene matches: 10. The CDR3 here is CASSPSQGVINEQFF. The CDR3 region has the DNA TGTGCCAGCAGCCCATCACAGGGGGTAATAAATGAGCAGTTCTTC.

The chain employs TRBV19 and TRBJ2-7; D perhaps matches TRBD2 (5 bases). Trimming took 1 base from V and 5 from J, leaving 12 bases between them. This CDR3 has 14 residues. Germline V gene lookup returns CDR1 LNHDA and CDR2 SQIVND (reference sequence). The CDR3 nucleotides read TGTGCCAGTAGTATAGTTCACGCAGCGGACGAGCAGTACTTC. It codes for CASSIVHAADEQYF. The whole variable domain, remainder taken from reference TRBV19 and TRBJ2-7, is DGGITQSPKYLFRKEGQNVTLSCEQNLNHDAMYWYRQDPGQGLRLIYYSQIVNDFQKGDIAEGYSVSREKKESFPLTVTSAQKNPTAFYLCASSIVHAADEQYFGPGTRLTVT.

This chain uses TRBV5-6 with TRBJ2-5; perhaps TRBD2 as D (6 bases). V was trimmed by 4 bases and J by 5 bases, leaving 15 bases between them. Germline assignment: CDR1 SGHDT and CDR2 YYEEEE. The CDR3 is made up of 14 amino acids. The CDR3 loop reads CASSRRLDSETQYF. CDR3 DNA sequence: TGTGCCAGCAGCCGCCGACTAGACAGCGAGACCCAGTACTTC.